This T cell receptor beta chain was profiled in a study of blood T cell repertoires in COVID-19. On the study more broadly: Italy, Spain and the United States were the sources of the convalescent and acute COVID-19 samples. Sample material is recorded as cDNA or gDNA derived from T cells, B-cell-depleted T cells, or PBMCs.

The V end was cut by 6 bases, the J end by 0 bases, with 8 bases between. Germline CDR1 reads ENHRY; CDR2 reads SYGVKD. This CDR3 region has 13 residues. Assay: immunoSEQ multiplex PCR; the TCRdb copy retains only in-frame clones and omits some. Of 150,000 to 200,000 clones in the sample, about 85% were seen once. The source material was peripheral blood. This TCR came from a man in his sixties with active or convalescent COVID-19. The chain recombines TRBV10-3 with TRBJ1-1, with D possibly matching TRBD1 (5 bases). The CDR3 DNA reads as TGTGCCATCAGGAAGGGGATGAACACTGAAGCTTTCTTT. Translated, it gives CAIRKGMNTEAFF.